The present entry profiles one TCR beta chain with its context. Its antigen remains unknown. The data were taken from a study of cytomegalovirus exposure and HLA in healthy donors. Study-level findings and limits: Researchers reported that a few CMV-associated chains were confirmed in vitro as CMV antigen-specific.

Amplification used 60 Vbeta primers and 13 Jbeta primers. TCRdb's copy holds only in-frame clones and misses some; the assay was immunoSEQ multiplex PCR. The table has about 180,000 clones, roughly four fifths seen once. What was sequenced was PBMCs. This TCR was recovered from a girl between 10 and 17 years old in good health and CMV-seropositive.

The CDR3 coding sequence is TGTGCCAGCAGCGGAATTAGCGGGGGGGGAGTAGATACGCAGTATTTT. Residues: CASSGISGGGVDTQYF. The rearrangement joins TRBV9 to TRBJ2-3; 11 bases line up with TRBD2. CDR3 size: 16 residues. CDR1 and CDR2 from the germline V gene are SGDLS and YYNGEE. The J segment lost 5 bases and the V segment lost 3 bases, leaving 8 bases of the junction unmatched.